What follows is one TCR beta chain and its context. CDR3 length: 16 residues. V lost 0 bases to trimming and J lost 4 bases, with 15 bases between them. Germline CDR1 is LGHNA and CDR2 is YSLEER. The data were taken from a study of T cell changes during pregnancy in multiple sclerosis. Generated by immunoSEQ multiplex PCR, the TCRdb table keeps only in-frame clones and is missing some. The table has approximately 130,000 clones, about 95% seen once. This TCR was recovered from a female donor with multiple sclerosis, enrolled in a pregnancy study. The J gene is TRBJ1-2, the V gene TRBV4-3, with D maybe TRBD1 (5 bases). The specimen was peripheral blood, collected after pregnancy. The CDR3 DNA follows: TGCGCCAGCAGCCAAGACCACGGGGGACTATCCTATGGCTACACCTTC. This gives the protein CASSQDHGGLSYGYTF.